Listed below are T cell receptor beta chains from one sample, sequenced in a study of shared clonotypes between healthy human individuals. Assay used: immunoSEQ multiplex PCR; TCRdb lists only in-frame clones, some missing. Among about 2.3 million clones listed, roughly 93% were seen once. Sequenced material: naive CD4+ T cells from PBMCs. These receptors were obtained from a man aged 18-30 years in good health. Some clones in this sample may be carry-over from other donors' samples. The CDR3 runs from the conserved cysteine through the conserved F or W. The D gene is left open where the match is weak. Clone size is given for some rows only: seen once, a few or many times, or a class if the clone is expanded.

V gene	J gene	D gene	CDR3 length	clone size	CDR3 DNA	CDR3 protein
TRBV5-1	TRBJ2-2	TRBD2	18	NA	TGCGCCAGCAGCTTGGGTGCGGGAGAGATATATCGCACCGGGGAGCTGTTTTTT	CASSLGAGEIYRTGELFF
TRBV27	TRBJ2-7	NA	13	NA	TGTGCCACCCACAGGGAGGGTATGTACGAGCAGTACTTC	CATHREGMYEQYF
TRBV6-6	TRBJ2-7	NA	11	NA	TGTGCCAGCGGTTGGACGTACGAGCAGTACTTC	CASGWTYEQYF
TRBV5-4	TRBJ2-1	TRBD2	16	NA	TGTGCCAGCAGCTTGGTTGGGGGGGGAGCCTACAATGAGCAGTTCTTC	CASSLVGGGAYNEQFF
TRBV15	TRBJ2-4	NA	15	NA	TGTGCCACCAGCAGGCTCGGGACACTAAAAAACATTCAGTACTTC	CATSRLGTLKNIQYF
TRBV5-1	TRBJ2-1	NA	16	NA	TGCGCCAGCACCCTGATCTTTTCAAGCTCCTACAATGAGCAGTTCTTC	CASTLIFSSSYNEQFF
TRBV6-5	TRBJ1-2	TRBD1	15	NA	TGTGCCAGCAGCTCACCAGGGGGCGGCGGCTATGGCTACACCTTC	CASSSPGGGGYGYTF
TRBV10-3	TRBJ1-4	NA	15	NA	TGTGCCATCAGTGAGCTTAGGGGAGGTCGTGAAAAACTGTTTTTT	CAISELRGGREKLFF
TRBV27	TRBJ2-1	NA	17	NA	TGTGCCAGCAGTAAGAGGGACGGACTAAGCTCCTACAATGAGCAGTTCTTC	CASSKRDGLSSYNEQFF
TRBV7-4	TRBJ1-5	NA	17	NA	TGTGCCAGCAGCTTAGTAGGGAATGTGGGCCACAATCAGCCCCAGCATTTT	CASSLVGNVGHNQPQHF
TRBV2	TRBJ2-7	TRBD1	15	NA	TGTGCCAGCAGTGCTGACAGGGGCCCTAACTACGAGCAGTACTTC	CASSADRGPNYEQYF
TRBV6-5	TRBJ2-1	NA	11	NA	TGTGCCAGCAGCAACGGGGGAGAGCAGTTCTTC	CASSNGGEQFF
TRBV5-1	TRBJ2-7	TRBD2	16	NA	TGCGCCAGCAGCCAACCGGGACTAGCGGGGTCCTCCGAGCAGTACTTC	CASSQPGLAGSSEQYF
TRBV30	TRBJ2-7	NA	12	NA	TGTGCCTGGGCACACAGCGCATACGAGCAGTACTTC	CAWAHSAYEQYF
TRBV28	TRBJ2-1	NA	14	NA	TGTGCCAGCAGGCTACTTTCCTCCTACAATGAGCAGTTCTTC	CASRLLSSYNEQFF
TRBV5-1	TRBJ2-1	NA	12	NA	TGCGCCAGCAGCGTAGGATGGGGTGAGCAGTTCTTC	CASSVGWGEQFF
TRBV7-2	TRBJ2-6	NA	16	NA	TGTGCCAGCAGCTTAAGCCGGGACGCTGGGGCCAACGTCCTGACTTTC	CASSLSRDAGANVLTF
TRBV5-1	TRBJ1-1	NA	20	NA	TGCGCCAGCAGCTTGTTGGGCGGCCCCCGGGTTGGGGGGCAGGGTACTGAAGCTTTCTTT	CASSLLGGPRVGGQGTEAFF
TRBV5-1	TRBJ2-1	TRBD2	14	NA	TGCGCCAGCCGAGGCGGGAGCTCCTACAATGAGCAGTTCTTC	CASRGGSSYNEQFF
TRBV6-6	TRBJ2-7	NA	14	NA	TGTGCCAGCAGATCCGGGGGGCTATCCTACGAGCAGTACTTC	CASRSGGLSYEQYF
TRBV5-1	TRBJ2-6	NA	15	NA	TGCGCCAGCACCCTTGCTCTGTCTGGGGCCAACGTCCTGACTTTC	CASTLALSGANVLTF
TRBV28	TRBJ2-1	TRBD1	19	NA	TGTGCCAGCAGTTTATACCGGCCCTCCGGGACAGGGGGCTACAATGAGCAGTTCTTC	CASSLYRPSGTGGYNEQFF
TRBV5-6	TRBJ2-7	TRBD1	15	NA	TGTGCCAGCAGCGCCTGGACAGGGCAAACCTACGAGCAGTACTTC	CASSAWTGQTYEQYF
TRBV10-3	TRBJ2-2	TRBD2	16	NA	TGTGCCATCAGAGCTTTAGCGGGAGCCACCGCTGGGGAGCTGTTTTTT	CAIRALAGATAGELFF
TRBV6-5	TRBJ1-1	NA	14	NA	TGTGCCAGCAGTTACTCGTCAGGGGACACTGAAGCTTTCTTT	CASSYSSGDTEAFF
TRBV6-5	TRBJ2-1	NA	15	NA	TGTGCCAGCAGTCAAGAACGGACTGGTCGCAATGAGCAGTTCTTC	CASSQERTGRNEQFF
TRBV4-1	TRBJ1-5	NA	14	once	TGCGCCAGCAGCCATCCGGGCTCCCGGGAGCCCCAGCATTTT	CASSHPGSREPQHF
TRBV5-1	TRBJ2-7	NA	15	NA	TGCGCCAGCAGCTTGGTCCCCCGGGCTTCCTACGAGCAGTACTTC	CASSLVPRASYEQYF
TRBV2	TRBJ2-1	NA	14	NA	TGTGCCAGCAAGGAGACTAGTGGCCACAATGAGCAGTTCTTC	CASKETSGHNEQFF
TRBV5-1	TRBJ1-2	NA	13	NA	TGCGCCAGCAGCTTTGGCCAGAACTATGGCTACACCTTC	CASSFGQNYGYTF
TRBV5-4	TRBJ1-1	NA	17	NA	TGTGCCAGCAGCTTGGGACCGTTCGACCTTATGAACACTGAAGCTTTCTTT	CASSLGPFDLMNTEAFF
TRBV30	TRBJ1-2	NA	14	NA	TGTGCCTGGTCGCCCCTGGGCCTCAACTATGGCTACACCTTC	CAWSPLGLNYGYTF
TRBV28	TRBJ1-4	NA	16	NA	TGTGCCAGCAGTTCTCCAGGGGATGCAACTAATGAAAAACTGTTTTTT	CASSSPGDATNEKLFF
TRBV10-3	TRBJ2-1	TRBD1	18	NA	TGTGCCATCAGTGAGTCGGGGCAGGGGGCGGGCCCTGGTAATGAGCAGTTCTTC	CAISESGQGAGPGNEQFF
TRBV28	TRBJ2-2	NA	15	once	TGTGCCAGCAGTTTATGGGGGACTGGGACCGGGGAGCTGTTTTTT	CASSLWGTGTGELFF
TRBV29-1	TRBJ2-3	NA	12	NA	TGCAGCGTTTCAGTTAGCACAGATACGCAGTATTTT	CSVSVSTDTQYF
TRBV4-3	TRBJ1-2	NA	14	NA	TGCGCCAGCAGCCTCCCCGGGGGGGTCGGTGGCTACACCTTC	CASSLPGGVGGYTF
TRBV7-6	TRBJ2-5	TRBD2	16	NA	TGTGCCAGCAGCTTCCGGACACGGGGGGTCCAAGAGACCCAGTACTTC	CASSFRTRGVQETQYF
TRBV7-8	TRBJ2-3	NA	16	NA	TGTGCCAGCAGCTTAGGGCAGCGACCTAACACAGATACGCAGTATTTT	CASSLGQRPNTDTQYF